The 25 T cell receptor beta chains below all came from one sample that was sequenced in a study of blood T cell repertoires in COVID-19. Measured with immunoSEQ multiplex PCR; TCRdb has only the in-frame clones, and not every one. Of 140,000 or so clones in the sample, roughly 80% are singletons; the top ten hold approximately 3.5%. The sequenced sample was peripheral blood. All receptors come from a man aged 65 to 85 who had recovered from COVID-19.

This chain uses TRBV11-2 with TRBJ2-3; 10 bases line up with TRBD2. Losses at the gene ends were 3 bases for V and 3 bases for J; bases not matched to a gene: 12. The CDR3 is 18 residues long. Germline CDR1 and CDR2: SGHAT and FQNNGV. The CDR3 reads CASSFSPGSGRGTDTQYF. The CDR3 nucleotides read TGTGCCAGCAGCTTTTCACCCGGAAGCGGGAGGGGGACAGATACGCAGTATTTT. The full variable domain, completed using reference TRBV11-2 and TRBJ2-3, is EAGVAQSPRYKIIEKRQSVAFWCNPISGHATLYWYQQILGQGPKLLIQFQNNGVVDDSQLPKDRFSAERLKGVDSTLKIQPAKLEDSAVYLCASSFSPGSGRGTDTQYFGPGTRLTVL.

A few counts support this clone. The chain employs TRBV3-1 (or the pseudogene TRBV3-2) and TRBJ2-1; no reliable D call. This CDR3 is 13 amino acids long. CDR1 LGHDT and CDR2 YNNKEL come from the germline V gene (reference sequence). Trimming shortened V by 3 bases and J by 9 bases, and 12 bases separated the two germline ends. The CDR3 DNA reads as TGTGCCAGCAGCCACCGTGCGGAGTTTGAGCAGTTCTTC. Residues: CASSHRAEFEQFF.

Remarks on this clone: The sample contains more than one DNA sequence encoding this CDR3. The rearrangement uses TRBV4-3 and TRBJ2-3, with a weak D call TRBD2 (6 bases). Germline V CDR1 and CDR2: LGHNA, YSLEER. V lost 0 bases and J 1 base, leaving 11 bases between the germline ends. This CDR3 has 16 amino acids. The CDR3 here is CASSQDGTGGTDTQYF. The CDR3 region has the DNA TGCGCCAGCAGCCAAGATGGGACGGGGGGCACAGATACGCAGTATTTT.

The rearrangement uses TRBV10-3 and TRBJ1-3; 9 bases fit TRBD1. This CDR3 spans 15 amino acids. Unmatched junction bases numbered 7, after V lost 6 bases and J lost 4 bases. Germline values: CDR1 ENHRY, CDR2 SYGVKD. CDR3 loop: CAISPQGARGNTIYF. CDR3 sequence (DNA): TGTGCCATCAGCCCACAGGGGGCCAGAGGAAACACCATATATTTT.

V and J are TRBV10-1 and TRBJ2-3; TRBD2 matches at 10 bases. The CDR3 consists of 15 residues. Trimming removed 4 bases from V and 1 base from J; junction bases left unmatched: 2. Germline CDR1 is WNHNN and CDR2 is SYGVQD (reference sequence). The CDR3 reads CASSALAGGTDTQYF. The CDR3 DNA sequence: TGCGCCAGCAGTGCTCTAGCGGGAGGCACAGATACGCAGTATTTT.

This clone has only a few counts. V and J are TRBV16 and TRBJ2-7; D is uncertain. CDR1 is KGHSY and CDR2 is FQNENV in the germline V gene. Trimming stripped 7 bases from V and 5 bases from J, with 18 bases between. The CDR3 length is 14 residues. Here the CDR3 reads CASTTTYNAHEQYF. The CDR3 DNA is TGTGCCAGCACCACTACTTACAATGCCCACGAGCAGTACTTC.

This clone was seen more than once but under ten times. The rearrangement uses TRBV7-9 and TRBJ2-7; D unresolved. With 8 bases removed from V and 0 bases from J, the gap between germline ends came to 11 bases. Germline CDR1 SEHNR, CDR2 FQNEAQ (reference sequence). This CDR3 spans 13 amino acids. The CDR3 DNA reads as TGTGCCAGCCAGTTCCCTCTCTCCTACGAGCAGTACTTC. Amino acid sequence: CASQFPLSYEQYF.

This sequence joins TRBV6-5 and TRBJ2-7; D is ambiguous. The germline V and J ends were trimmed by 4 bases and 6 bases, with 10 bases remaining between them. This CDR3 has 12 residues. CDR1 is MNHEY, CDR2 SVGAGI, per germline. Written as DNA, the CDR3 is TGTGCCAGCAGTTCACTATCCGGCGAGCAGTACTTC. Translating it yields CASSSLSGEQYF.

This chain links TRBV6-2 or TRBV6-3 with TRBJ2-3, with 9 bases lining up with TRBD2. J gave up 2 bases and V 3 bases, and 6 bases lay outside the gene matches. Germline V gene lookup returns CDR1 MNHEY and CDR2 SVGEGT. This CDR3 has 16 amino acids. CDR3 loop: CASSYVTSGLTDTQYF. CDR3 sequence (DNA): TGTGCCAGCAGTTATGTGACTAGCGGACTCACAGATACGCAGTATTTT.

The V call is TRBV5-1, the J call TRBJ1-1; maybe TRBD1 (6 bases). The V end was cut by 4 bases, the J end by 0 bases, with 10 bases between. This CDR3 comprises 14 residues. Germline assignment: CDR1 SGHRS and CDR2 YFSETQ. In nucleotides, the CDR3 is TGCGCCAGCAGCCGGACAGACATGAACACTGAAGCTTTCTTT. Translating gives CASSRTDMNTEAFF.

CDR3 protein: CASSRGLAGATYEQYF. CDR3 nucleotide sequence: TGTGCCAGCAGCCGGGGACTAGCGGGAGCTACCTACGAGCAGTACTTC. The chain recombines TRBV7-9 with TRBJ2-7; TRBD2 matches at 14 bases. This CDR3 spans 16 amino acids. Germline V gene sequence: CDR1 SEHNR, CDR2 FQNEAQ (reference sequence). Unmatched junction bases numbered 5, after V lost 5 bases and J lost 2 bases.

The CDR3 coding sequence is TGCGCCAGCCGTCGACAGGGCGAAGAGACCCAGTACTTC. It is translated as CASRRQGEETQYF. This chain links TRBV5-1 with TRBJ2-5, with 7 nucleotides matching TRBD1. V shed 7 bases and J 3 bases; nucleotides not matched to a gene: 6. CDR1 is SGHRS and CDR2 is YFSETQ in the germline V gene. This CDR3 has 13 amino acids.

V and J are TRBV9 and TRBJ1-6; D is possibly TRBD1 (5 bases). The CDR3 length is 15 residues. V was trimmed by 0 bases and J by 7 bases, leaving 11 bases between them. Germline V gene lookup returns CDR1 SGDLS and CDR2 YYNGEE. The chain's CDR3 is CASSVEGLLNSPLHF. In DNA form, the CDR3 reads TGTGCCAGCAGCGTAGAGGGACTACTAAATTCACCCCTCCACTTT. The complete variable domain, with remaining parts taken from reference TRBV9 and TRBJ1-6, reads DSGVTQTPKHLITATGQRVTLRCSPRSGDLSVYWYQQSLDQGLQFLIQYYNGEERAKGNILERFSAQQFPDLHSELNLSSLELGDSALYFCASSVEGLLNSPLHFGNGTRLTVT.

The chain is built from TRBV12-5 and TRBJ2-1, with 8 positions matching TRBD1. Unmatched junction bases numbered 16, after V lost 6 bases and J lost 9 bases. Per germline, CDR1 LGHNT and CDR2 FRNRAP. The CDR3 is 16 residues long. The CDR3 sequence: CASGTALRTGSFEQFF. In DNA form, the CDR3 reads TGTGCTAGTGGCACTGCATTAAGGACAGGGAGTTTTGAGCAGTTCTTC.

This clone was detected ten times or more. The chain uses TRBV7-7 and TRBJ1-2; D call uncertain. V gave up 4 bases and J gave up 1 base, with 16 bases separating them. Per the germline V gene, CDR1 is SSHAT and CDR2 is FNYEAQ (reference sequence). CDR3 length: 16 amino acids. CDR3 protein: CASSSPPERSNYGYTF. DNA of the CDR3: TGTGCCAGCAGCTCCCCTCCCGAACGTAGTAACTATGGCTACACCTTC. Filled out from reference TRBV7-7 and TRBJ1-2, the complete variable domain reads GAGVSQSPRYKVTKRGQDVTLRCDPISSHATLYWYQQALGQGPEFLTYFNYEAQPDKSGLPSDRFSAERPEGSISTLTIQRTEQRDSAMYRCASSSPPERSNYGYTFGSGTRLTVV.

This clone was seen many times. The V and J genes are TRBV6-6 and TRBJ2-7; D might be TRBD2 (5 bases). The CDR3 loop spans 14 amino acids. Deletions cut 6 bases from V and 5 bases from J, with 17 bases between. Germline V gene lookup returns CDR1 MNHNY and CDR2 SVGAGI (reference sequence). The CDR3 DNA follows: TGTGCCAGCAGCCGCGTCGGGTTGGAGGACGAGCAGTACTTC. Its protein is CASSRVGLEDEQYF.

The rearrangement links TRBV19 to TRBJ2-7; 12 bases match TRBD2. The CDR3 sequence is 15 residues long. Germline assignment: CDR1 LNHDA and CDR2 SQIVND (reference sequence). Unmatched junction bases numbered 2, after V lost 5 bases and J lost 0 bases. The CDR3 spells CASSPTSGSSYEQYF. The CDR3 DNA reads TGTGCCAGTAGTCCGACTAGCGGGAGCTCCTACGAGCAGTACTTC.

This clone was observed a few times. The same CDR3 can be traced to other DNA sequences in this sample. The V gene is TRBV11-2, the J gene TRBJ2-7; TRBD1 might be the D (5 bases). V gave up 1 base and J gave up 4 bases, with 8 bases separating them. The CDR3 spans 13 residues. Germline-derived CDR1 and CDR2 are SGHAT and FQNNGV. CDR3 region: CASSLGTPYEQYF. The CDR3 nucleotides are TGTGCCAGCAGCTTAGGGACACCATACGAGCAGTACTTC.

The V and J genes are TRBV6-6 and TRBJ1-4; the D gene is possibly TRBD1 (6 bases). Germline assignment: CDR1 MNHNY and CDR2 SVGAGI (reference sequence). This CDR3 is 15 amino acids long. The V and J ends lost 0 bases and 6 bases respectively, with 11 bases between them. This CDR3 reads CASSYSVAGDEKLFF. The CDR3 bases are TGTGCCAGCAGTTACTCGGTGGCAGGGGATGAAAAACTGTTTTTT.

The V call is TRBV30, the J call TRBJ1-2, with 11 bases matching TRBD1. CDR3 length equals 12 residues. Per the germline V gene, CDR1 is GTSNPN and CDR2 is SVGIG (reference sequence). After removal of 8 bases from V and 4 bases from J, the junction contained 3 bases not matched to a gene. The CDR3 region has the DNA TGTGCCGTCGGGACAGGGGGCTATGGCTACACCTTC. This sequence encodes CAVGTGGYGYTF.

This chain connects TRBV5-1 to TRBJ2-3, with D possibly being TRBD2 (7 bases). This CDR3 is built from 15 residues. Trimming took off 6 bases at V and 2 bases at J, with 16 bases between the two ends. Germline assignment: CDR1 SGHRS and CDR2 YFSETQ. This CDR3 is CASNQQGGYTDTQYF. The CDR3 DNA reads as TGCGCCAGCAACCAACAGGGAGGGTACACAGATACGCAGTATTTT.

The genes are TRBV4-1 and TRBJ1-2; D may be TRBD1 (6 bases). CDR3 length: 12 amino acids. V was trimmed by 0 bases and J by 8 bases, leaving 7 bases between them. CDR1 and CDR2 (germline): MGHRA, YSYEKL. Written as DNA, the CDR3 is TGCGCCAGCAGCCAAGATGGACAGGGCTACACCTTC. Its protein is CASSQDGQGYTF.

In this sample, this clone turned up once. V and J are TRBV11-2 and TRBJ2-5; TRBD2 matches at 7 bases. This CDR3 region has 15 residues. From germline, CDR1 is SGHAT and CDR2 FQNNGV. V was clipped by 8 bases and J by 4 bases; unmatched bases: 13. The CDR3 loop reads CASGLGGSGRETQYF. Written as DNA, the CDR3 is TGTGCCAGCGGGTTGGGGGGGAGCGGTCGAGAGACCCAGTACTTC.

V usage is TRBV4-1 and J usage is TRBJ1-6; D not certain. Trimming left V 0 bases short and J 0 bases short, with 6 bases between. Per germline, CDR1 MGHRA and CDR2 YSYEKL. CDR3 length equals 16 residues. The CDR3 spells CASSQEFSSYNSPLHF. The CDR3 bases are TGCGCCAGCAGCCAAGAATTTAGCTCCTATAATTCACCCCTCCACTTT.

The genes are TRBV13 and TRBJ1-3; 9 bases agree with TRBD1. The length of the CDR3 is 16 residues. CDR1 is PRHDT and CDR2 is FYEKMQ in the germline V gene (reference sequence). V trimming: 5 bases; J trimming: 2 bases; junction bases outside the gene matches: 7. The CDR3 DNA reads as TGTGCCAGCAGCCATTCCGGGACAGGGCCTGGAAACACCATATATTTT. Encoded protein: CASSHSGTGPGNTIYF.